A selection of T cell receptor beta chains follows, all from one sample in a study of cytomegalovirus exposure and HLA in healthy donors. Only in-frame clones appear in the TCRdb table, and some are missing; sequencing was by immunoSEQ multiplex PCR. The table shows roughly 130,000 clones, with 79% occurring only once. The sequencing sample was made of PBMCs. The receptors were sampled from a man aged 18 to 30 in good health and CMV-seronegative. Both conserved end residues are part of each CDR3. The D gene is left open where the match is weak. The listing skips clone size in some rows; elsewhere it reads once, few, many or a size class.

size	V	J	D	CDR3	DNA
NA	TRBV19	TRBJ1-5	TRBD1	CASLSRDSRGYSNQPQHF	TGTGCCAGTTTAAGCCGGGACAGCCGAGGGTATAGCAATCAGCCCCAGCATTTT
NA	TRBV19	TRBJ2-3	NA	CASSRETTGFTPPDTQYF	TGTGCCAGTAGCCGAGAAACAACAGGGTTTACCCCCCCAGATACGCAGTATTTT
NA	TRBV5-5	TRBJ1-3	NA	CASSDQTVLSGNTIYF	TGTGCCAGCAGCGACCAAACAGTGCTCTCTGGAAACACCATATATTTT
NA	TRBV29-1	TRBJ2-1	TRBD2	CSVALLAGRNEQFF	TGCAGCGTTGCTCTCCTAGCGGGTCGCAATGAGCAGTTCTTC
NA	TRBV19	TRBJ2-5	TRBD2	CASRGAGPDQETQYF	TGTGCCAGTAGGGGAGCGGGACCCGACCAAGAGACCCAGTACTTC
NA	TRBV19	TRBJ1-2	NA	CASSRETELLNYGYTF	TGTGCCAGTAGTAGAGAGACTGAGCTGCTTAACTATGGCTACACCTTC
once	TRBV9	TRBJ1-1	TRBD1	CASSVAPGGNEAFF	TGTGCCAGCAGCGTAGCTCCAGGGGGCAATGAAGCTTTCTTT
NA	TRBV14	TRBJ2-1	NA	CASSHAGRGGEQFF	TGTGCCAGCAGCCACGCGGGCAGGGGTGGTGAGCAGTTCTTC
once	TRBV28	TRBJ1-1	NA	CASSPAWNTEAFF	TGTGCCAGCAGTCCCGCGTGGAACACTGAAGCTTTCTTT
NA	TRBV5-4	TRBJ1-5	NA	CASSFEGGNQPQHF	TGTGCCAGCAGCTTTGAGGGTGGCAATCAGCCCCAGCATTTT
NA	TRBV7-2	TRBJ2-1	TRBD2	CASRTGTSLYNEQFF	TGTGCCAGCAGGACCGGGACTAGCTTGTACAATGAGCAGTTCTTC
NA	TRBV5-1	TRBJ2-3	TRBD1	CASSPTGITDTQYF	TGCGCCAGCAGCCCGACAGGGATCACAGATACGCAGTATTTT
NA	TRBV19	TRBJ2-1	TRBD2	CASSKALLAGGFYNEQFF	TGTGCCAGTAGTAAAGCTCTCCTAGCGGGAGGTTTTTACAATGAGCAGTTCTTC
NA	TRBV2	TRBJ2-1	NA	CASVVEPYNEQFF	TGTGCCAGCGTCGTAGAGCCCTACAATGAGCAGTTCTTC
NA	TRBV4-3	TRBJ2-7	TRBD1	CASSQHRDSLYEQYF	TGCGCCAGCAGCCAACACCGGGACAGCCTATACGAGCAGTACTTC
NA	TRBV11-2	TRBJ2-1	TRBD2	CASSLGGGTRPYNEQFF	TGTGCCAGCAGCTTAGGGGGGGGGACTAGGCCCTACAATGAGCAGTTCTTC
NA	TRBV2	TRBJ2-3	TRBD2	CASSQGTSGSWDTQYF	TGTGCCAGCAGCCAGGGGACTAGCGGTAGCTGGGATACGCAGTATTTT
NA	TRBV7-9	TRBJ2-7	TRBD1	CSSRVETGASYEQYF	TGTTCCAGCCGGGTTGAGACAGGGGCCTCCTACGAGCAGTACTTC
NA	TRBV7-8	TRBJ2-7	NA	CASSLEMLVEQYF	TGTGCCAGCAGCTTAGAGATGCTAGTCGAGCAGTACTTC
NA	TRBV4-3	TRBJ1-1	TRBD1	CASSGGETGRTTEAFF	TGCGCCAGCAGCGGGGGCGAGACAGGGAGGACCACTGAAGCTTTCTTT
NA	TRBV7-9	TRBJ2-7	NA	CASSPQAYEQYF	TGTGCCAGCAGCCCCCAGGCTTACGAGCAGTACTTC
NA	TRBV9	TRBJ2-5	TRBD1	CASSEPGQGETQYF	TGTGCCAGCAGCGAGCCGGGACAGGGTGAGACCCAGTACTTC
NA	TRBV5-5	TRBJ1-5	TRBD1	CASSFTGGWDQPQHF	TGTGCCAGCAGCTTTACAGGGGGCTGGGATCAGCCCCAGCATTTT
NA	TRBV6-5	TRBJ2-1	NA	CASSSTGDNEQFF	TGTGCCAGCAGTTCGACTGGCGACAATGAGCAGTTCTTC
NA	TRBV27	TRBJ1-5	TRBD1	CASSRTGQGYSNQPQHF	TGTGCCAGCAGTAGGACAGGCCAGGGGTATAGCAATCAGCCCCAGCATTTT
NA	TRBV15	TRBJ1-3	NA	CATSRDLAGRYSGNTIYF	TGTGCCACCAGCAGAGATCTAGCAGGACGGTACTCTGGAAACACCATATATTTT
few	TRBV7-3	TRBJ2-2	TRBD2	CASSLGGGSPNTGELFF	TGTGCCAGCAGCTTAGGAGGCGGGAGCCCTAACACCGGGGAGCTGTTTTTT
NA	TRBV19	TRBJ1-4	TRBD1	CASSDHRGSLGEKLFF	TGTGCCAGTAGCGACCACAGGGGGTCGTTAGGAGAAAAACTGTTTTTT
NA	TRBV7-9	TRBJ1-6	NA	CSSTQGGSPLHF	TGTTCCAGCACCCAAGGCGGTTCACCCCTCCACTTT
NA	TRBV11-2	TRBJ2-5	TRBD2	CASSPGLAGEETQYF	TGTGCCAGCAGCCCGGGACTAGCGGGAGAAGAGACCCAGTACTTC
NA	TRBV7-2	TRBJ2-1	TRBD2	CASSAGAGLAMMEQFF	TGTGCCAGCAGCGCGGGCGCGGGACTAGCGATGATGGAGCAGTTCTTC
once	TRBV2	TRBJ2-3	NA	CASRMGLLSTDTQYF	TGTGCCAGCAGAATGGGACTTCTTAGCACAGATACGCAGTATTTT
NA	TRBV9	TRBJ2-2	TRBD1	CASSAGQGTGELFF	TGTGCCAGCAGCGCGGGACAGGGGACCGGGGAGCTGTTTTTT
NA	TRBV6-6	TRBJ1-2	NA	CASSTRGREGNYGYTF	TGTGCCAGCAGTACGCGCGGCAGGGAAGGAAACTATGGCTACACCTTC
NA	TRBV19	TRBJ1-2	NA	CASTDRSYGYTF	TGTGCCAGTACAGACAGAAGCTATGGCTACACCTTC